This TCR beta chain was documented in a study of control samples from healthy donors and cancer patients. This table comes from immunoSEQ multiplex PCR, and its TCRdb copy is limited to in-frame clones, with some not included. The table records approximately 52,000 clones, 95% to 96% of them present only once. Per the germline V gene, CDR1 is SQVTM and CDR2 is ANQGSEA. The CDR3 length is 12 residues. Deletions cut 4 bases from V and 0 bases from J, with 6 bases between. This sequence joins TRBV29-1 and TRBJ1-1; D uncertain. The sequencing input was blood. The receptor's source is a woman aged 18-29 years in good health. The CDR3 loop is CSVGHMNTEAFF. The CDR3 coding sequence is TGCAGCGTTGGTCACATGAACACTGAAGCTTTCTTT.